This T cell receptor (beta chain) comes out of a study of T-cell memory formation after mild COVID-19. Study as a whole: There were largely donor-specific TCR clusters.

Findings and caveats of the study: Day 15 to 85 contracting clones showed balanced CD4/CD8; day 15 to 37 expanders favored CD4+. Mainly in CM and EM were contracting CD4+ clones; CD8+ were in EMRA. Several responding clones turned up in pre-infection memory, indicating that cross-reactive memory may have taken part.

The CDR3 totals 15 residues. Deletions cut 10 bases from V and 2 bases from J, with 19 bases between. CDR1 and CDR2 (germline): MNHEY, SMNVEV (reference sequence). On this clonotype: Its antigen is not known.

Each CDR3 protein is one row after TCRdb ran MiXCR on the 5' RACE reads. This sample has approximately 400,000 distinct CDR3 sequences, with roughly 18% found just once. The receptor comes from a young man who had mild COVID-19 (a few samples of this study predate the infection). Cell type and time point are not known. The sample comprised PBMCs or a T cell subset sorted from them (not recorded which). The chain is built from TRBV27 and TRBJ2-3; D is possibly TRBD2 (5 bases). In DNA, the CDR3 is TGTGCCATCAGGCCGCGGGTTTGGGACACAGATACGCAGTATTTT. It translates to CAIRPRVWDTDTQYF.